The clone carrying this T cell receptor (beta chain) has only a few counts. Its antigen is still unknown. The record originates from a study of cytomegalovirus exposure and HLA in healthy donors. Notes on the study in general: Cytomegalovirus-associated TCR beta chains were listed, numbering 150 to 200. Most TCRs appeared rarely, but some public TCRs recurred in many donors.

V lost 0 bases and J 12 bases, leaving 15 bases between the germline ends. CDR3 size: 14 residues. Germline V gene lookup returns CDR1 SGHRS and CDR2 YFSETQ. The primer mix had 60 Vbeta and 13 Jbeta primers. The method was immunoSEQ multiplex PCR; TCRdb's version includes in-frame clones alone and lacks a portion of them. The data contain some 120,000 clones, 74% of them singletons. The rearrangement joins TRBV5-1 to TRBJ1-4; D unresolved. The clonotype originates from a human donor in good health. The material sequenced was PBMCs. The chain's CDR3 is CASSLDPEGMELFF. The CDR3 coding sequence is TGCGCCAGCAGCTTGGACCCAGAGGGTATGGAACTGTTTTTT.